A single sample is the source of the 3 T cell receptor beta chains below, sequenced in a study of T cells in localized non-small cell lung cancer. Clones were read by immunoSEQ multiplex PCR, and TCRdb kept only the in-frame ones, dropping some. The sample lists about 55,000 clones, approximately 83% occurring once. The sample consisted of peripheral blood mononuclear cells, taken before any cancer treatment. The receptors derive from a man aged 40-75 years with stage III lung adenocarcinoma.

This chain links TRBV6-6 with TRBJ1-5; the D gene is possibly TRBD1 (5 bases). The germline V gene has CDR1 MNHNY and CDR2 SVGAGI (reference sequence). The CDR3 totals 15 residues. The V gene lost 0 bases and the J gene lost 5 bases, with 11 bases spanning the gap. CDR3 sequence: CASSYSGELYQPQHF. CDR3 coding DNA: TGTGCCAGCAGTTACTCGGGGGAACTTTATCAGCCCCAGCATTTT.

The CDR3 bases are TGTGCCAGTAGTATCACAGAGAACACTGAAGCTTTCTTT. Protein product: CASSITENTEAFF. This chain joins TRBV19 and TRBJ1-1, with D hard to call. The CDR3 runs to 13 residues. The V end lost 3 bases, the J end lost 1 base, and 6 bases lay between the germline ends. Germline CDR1 LNHDA, CDR2 SQIVND (reference sequence).

The CDR3, as DNA: TGTGCCAGCAGCCCCCGACAGAGCTCCTACGAGCAGTACTTC. Translation: CASSPRQSSYEQYF. V usage is TRBV14 and J usage is TRBJ2-7; tentative D call: TRBD1 (5 bases). The CDR3 is made up of 14 amino acids. V was pared by 4 bases and J by 0 bases, with 10 bases between. Germline V gene lookup returns CDR1 SGHDN and CDR2 FVKESK.